This T cell receptor (beta chain) was documented in a study of T cell responses to AZD1222 COVID-19 vaccine. General study findings and limits: It should be noted that donors were predominantly white British and more often female, and clonal diversity was possibly underestimated.

A note on this clone: Antigen: not known.

Germline values: CDR1 SGHRS, CDR2 YFSETQ. The CDR3 runs 15 residues. V was clipped by 5 bases and J by 4 bases; unmatched bases: 8. Sequenced by immunoSEQ multiplex PCR; TCRdb stores in-frame clones only, minus some. There are fewer than 150,000 clones in the sample; approximately 84% occur only once, and about 10% lies in the top ten. Sequencing used peripheral blood, obtained on day 0 of AZD1222 vaccination. The clonotype originates from an adult in good health. The chain is built from TRBV5-1 and TRBJ2-5; 10 positions match TRBD1. The CDR3 loop is CASSSGDRGPETQYF. CDR3 bases: TGCGCCAGCAGTTCCGGGGACAGGGGACCAGAGACCCAGTACTTC.